This T cell receptor beta chain was sequenced during a study of cytomegalovirus exposure and HLA in healthy donors. The study, taken as a whole, reports: In a later analysis, TCR beta V- and J-gene trimming was associated with a missense DCLRE1C variant. As was reported, the HLA-A and HLA-B alleles of most subjects were accurately predicted from TCR beta sequences. Most TCR beta V segments were productive about 87% or about 30% of the time in an earlier analysis.

Germline V gene sequence: CDR1 GTSNPN, CDR2 SVGIG (reference sequence). The CDR3 consists of 13 residues. V lost 2 bases to trimming and J lost 6 bases, with 10 bases between them. As for this clone: What it recognizes is unknown.

Both 60 Vbeta primers and 13 Jbeta primers went into the PCR. TCRdb's copy holds only in-frame clones and misses some; the assay was immunoSEQ multiplex PCR. Among 100,000 to 150,000 clones listed, 65% to 80% were seen once. This clonotype originated in a woman younger than 30 in good health and CMV-seronegative. Sequenced material: PBMCs. The J gene is TRBJ2-2, the V gene TRBV30; a possible D gene is TRBD1 (6 bases). This CDR3 reads CAWSKAGAGELFF. In nucleotides, the CDR3 is TGTGCCTGGAGTAAGGCAGGGGCCGGGGAGCTGTTTTTT.